Listed below are T cell receptor beta chains from one sample, sequenced in a study of blood T cell repertoires in COVID-19. Assay: immunoSEQ multiplex PCR; the TCRdb copy retains only in-frame clones and omits some. The sample carries some 200,000 clones, under 90% recorded once. Sequencing used peripheral blood. Receptors originate from a man aged 25 to 45 with active or convalescent COVID-19. The CDR3 runs from the conserved cysteine through the conserved F or W. Each record gives: clone size, J gene, D gene, V gene, CDR3 DNA, CDR3 protein. A D gene is named only where the DNA matches it firmly. Part of the rows lack a size; the others show once, few, many or a class for expanded clones.

>-|TRBJ2-1|-|TRBV19
TGTGCCAGTAGTATCCGGGAGTCTTACAATGAGCAGTTCTTC
CASSIRESYNEQFF
>few|TRBJ2-1|-|TRBV27
TGTGCCAGCAGGACAACGTATGAGCAGTTCTTC
CASRTTYEQFF
>-|TRBJ1-1|TRBD1|TRBV19
TGTGCCAGTCGACAGGGGGTTCACACTGAAGCTTTCTTT
CASRQGVHTEAFF
>-|TRBJ1-1|-|TRBV29-1
TGCAGCGCTACAGGTACGGGTGAAGCTTTCTTT
CSATGTGEAFF
>-|TRBJ1-5|-|TRBV19
TGTGCCAGTAGCCCGGTGGGCAATCAGCCCCAGCATTTT
CASSPVGNQPQHF
>-|TRBJ1-1|-|TRBV9
TGTGCCAGCAGCGTAGACACGAACACTGAAGCTTTCTTT
CASSVDTNTEAFF
>-|TRBJ2-1|TRBD2|TRBV27
TGTGCCAGCAGCAGTAGCGGGGGCGATTACAATGAGCAGTTCTTC
CASSSSGGDYNEQFF
>-|TRBJ2-6|-|TRBV5-1
TGCGCCAGCAGCTTTGGGCCGCCGCAGTCGGGGGCCAACGTCCTGACTTTC
CASSFGPPQSGANVLTF
>-|TRBJ2-2|TRBD2|TRBV7-6
TGTGCCAGCAGCTTAGCGGCGGGAGGGCCCACCGGGGAGCTGTTTTTT
CASSLAAGGPTGELFF
>-|TRBJ1-1|-|TRBV28
TGTGCCAGCAGTCTAGGTCAGAACACTGAAGCTTTCTTT
CASSLGQNTEAFF
>-|TRBJ2-3|-|TRBV5-6
TGTGCCAGCAGCCTGGGGGCCGCCGTTTCGGGGGTTACGCAGTATTTT
CASSLGAAVSGVTQYF
>-|TRBJ2-7|TRBD2|TRBV7-9
TGTGCCAGCAGCTTAGAAGGACTAGGACTAGGCGAGCAGTACTTC
CASSLEGLGLGEQYF
>-|TRBJ1-2|-|TRBV2
TGTGCCAGCAAAGCTTTAATTAACTATGGCTACACCTTC
CASKALINYGYTF
>few|TRBJ1-1|-|TRBV19
TGTGCCAGTAGTCCCCGGGAGAGTACTGAAGCTTTCTTT
CASSPRESTEAFF
>few|TRBJ1-1|-|TRBV2
TGTGCCAGCAGTGATAAGGGAGGGGACACTGAAGCTTTCTTT
CASSDKGGDTEAFF
>-|TRBJ2-5|TRBD2|TRBV11-3
TGTGCCAGCAGACAGACTAGCGGAAAAGAGACCCAGTACTTC
CASRQTSGKETQYF
>-|TRBJ2-1|TRBD1|TRBV6-5
TGTGCCAGCACAAGACAGGGGGAGAATGAGCAGTTCTTC
CASTRQGENEQFF
>-|TRBJ2-4|-|TRBV10-2
TGCGCCAGCAGTGAGTCGGTGCTCTACGGTGCCAAAAACATTCAGTACTTC
CASSESVLYGAKNIQYF
>-|TRBJ1-3|-|TRBV6-1
TGTGCCAGCAGTGAAAGCACAGGGTCCGGAAACACCATATATTTT
CASSESTGSGNTIYF
>once|TRBJ1-3|-|TRBV9
TGTGCCAGCAGCGTTAACACGTACTCTGGAAACACCATATATTTT
CASSVNTYSGNTIYF
>-|TRBJ2-2|-|TRBV9
TGTGCCAGCAGCGTAGAAGCTGCTCCCCCCGGGGAGCTGTTTTTT
CASSVEAAPPGELFF
>few|TRBJ1-1|-|TRBV18
TGTGCCAGCTCACCAAACGGGAACACTGAAGCTTTCTTT
CASSPNGNTEAFF
>-|TRBJ1-3|TRBD1|TRBV7-9
TGTGCCAGCAGCTTAGGACAGGGGGAGAGAAACACCATATATTTT
CASSLGQGERNTIYF
>-|TRBJ2-3|TRBD2|TRBV7-9
TGTGCCAGCAGCCCCCCCGGGACTAGCGACACAGATACGCAGTATTTT
CASSPPGTSDTDTQYF
>-|TRBJ2-1|-|TRBV6-2/TRBV6-3
TGTGCCAGCAGCCCTATTTACCAGGGCCCCTCCTACAATGAGCAGTTCTTC
CASSPIYQGPSYNEQFF
>-|TRBJ2-1|-|TRBV24-1
TGTGCCACCAGTGAGTCGGGAAGAGCCTACAATGAGCAGTTCTTC
CATSESGRAYNEQFF
>-|TRBJ1-3|-|TRBV7-8
TGTGCCAGCAGCTTGCGAACAGGGAGCTCTGGAAACACCATATATTTT
CASSLRTGSSGNTIYF
>-|TRBJ1-2|-|TRBV5-4
TGTGCCAGCAGCTTGCGGCCAGGGGACGCTAACTATGGCTACACCTTC
CASSLRPGDANYGYTF
>-|TRBJ2-7|TRBD2|TRBV19
TGTGCCAGTGGATCGGGAGGGACTAGCGGGAGGTACGAGCAGTACTTC
CASGSGGTSGRYEQYF
>-|TRBJ1-5|-|TRBV5-4
TGTGCCAGCAGCTTGGGAGGGGGAGGGAGCAATCAGCCCCAGCATTTT
CASSLGGGGSNQPQHF
>-|TRBJ2-1|TRBD2|TRBV6-6
TGTGCCAGCAGCCTCCTCAGTGAGAGTCCGTGGCAGCGGGGGTCGCGGGAGCAGTTCTTC
CASSLLSESPWQRGSREQFF
>-|TRBJ1-3|-|TRBV6-2/TRBV6-3
TGTGCCAGCAGTTCCGGGACATTGGGAAACACCATATATTTT
CASSSGTLGNTIYF
>-|TRBJ1-1|-|TRBV6-5
TGTGCCAGCAGTTACCCTCGGGGTCAAAACACTGAAGCTTTCTTT
CASSYPRGQNTEAFF
>-|TRBJ1-5|TRBD1|TRBV29-1
TGCAGCGTTACCTTACTCAGGGGGAGCAATCAGCCCCAGCATTTT
CSVTLLRGSNQPQHF
>-|TRBJ1-2|-|TRBV10-3
TGTGCCATCACCAGTATTCAGGGCTACACCTTC
CAITSIQGYTF
>-|TRBJ1-3|TRBD1|TRBV11-2
TGTGCCAGCAGCTTAGCCGGACAGGCTCTAAACACCATATATTTT
CASSLAGQALNTIYF
>-|TRBJ2-1|-|TRBV6-5
TGTGCCAGCAGTTCCGCGGGCGAGTGCTTCTTC
CASSSAGECFF
>-|TRBJ2-1|TRBD2|TRBV11-3
TGTGCCAGCAGGAAGACTAGCGGGAGATACAATGAGCAGTTCTTC
CASRKTSGRYNEQFF
>-|TRBJ1-6|-|TRBV12-3/TRBV12-4
TGTGCCAGCAGTCGGACTGCGGATTCACCCCTCCACTTT
CASSRTADSPLHF
>-|TRBJ1-1|-|TRBV27
TGTGCCAGCAGTTTAGTGGGGGCCCTTAACACTGAAGCTTTCTTT
CASSLVGALNTEAFF
>few|TRBJ2-3|TRBD2|TRBV30
TGTGCCTGGAGTCGAGCGGGGGGGCCCGGAGATACGCAGTATTTT
CAWSRAGGPGDTQYF
>-|TRBJ1-6|TRBD1|TRBV7-2
TGTGCCAGCAGCTCCGGGACAGGGGTCTCACCCCTCCACTTT
CASSSGTGVSPLHF
>-|TRBJ1-3|-|TRBV6-6
TGTGCCAGCAGTTACTCGGCGGGGGCTGGAAACACCATATATTTT
CASSYSAGAGNTIYF